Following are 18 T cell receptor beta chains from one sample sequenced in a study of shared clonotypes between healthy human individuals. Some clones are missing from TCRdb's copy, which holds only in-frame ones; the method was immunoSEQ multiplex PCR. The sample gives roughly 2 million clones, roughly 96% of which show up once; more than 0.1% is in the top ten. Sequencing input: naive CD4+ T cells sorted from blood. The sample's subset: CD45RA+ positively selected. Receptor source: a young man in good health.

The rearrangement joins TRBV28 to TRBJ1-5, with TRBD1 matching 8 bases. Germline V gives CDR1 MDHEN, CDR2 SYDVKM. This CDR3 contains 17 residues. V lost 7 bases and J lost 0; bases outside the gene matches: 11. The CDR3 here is CASTGTGLIYSNQPQHF. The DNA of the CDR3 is TGTGCCAGCACTGGGACAGGATTAATTTATAGCAATCAGCCCCAGCATTTT.

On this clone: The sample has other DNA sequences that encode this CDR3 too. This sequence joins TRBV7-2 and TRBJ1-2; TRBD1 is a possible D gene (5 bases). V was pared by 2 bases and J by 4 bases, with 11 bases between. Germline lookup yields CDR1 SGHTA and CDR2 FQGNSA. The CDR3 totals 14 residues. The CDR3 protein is CASSLRQGGYGYTF. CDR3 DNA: TGTGCCAGCAGCTTAAGGCAGGGAGGCTATGGCTACACCTTC.

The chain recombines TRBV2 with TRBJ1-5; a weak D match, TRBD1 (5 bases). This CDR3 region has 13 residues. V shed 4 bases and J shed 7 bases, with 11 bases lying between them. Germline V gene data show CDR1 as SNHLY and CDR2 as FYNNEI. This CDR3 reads CASSGEGRQPQHF. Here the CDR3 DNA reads TGTGCCAGCAGTGGCGAGGGACGGCAGCCCCAGCATTTT.

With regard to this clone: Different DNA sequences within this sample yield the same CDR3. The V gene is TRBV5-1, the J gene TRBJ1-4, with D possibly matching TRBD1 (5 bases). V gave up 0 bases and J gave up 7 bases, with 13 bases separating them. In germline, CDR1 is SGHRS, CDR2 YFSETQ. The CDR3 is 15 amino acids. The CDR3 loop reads CASSLEGQGGEKLFF. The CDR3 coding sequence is TGCGCCAGCAGCTTGGAGGGGCAGGGAGGTGAAAAACTGTTTTTT.

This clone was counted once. CDR3 sequence: CATNLEGMGWTEAFF. CDR3 DNA: TGTGCCACCAACCTTGAGGGAATGGGGTGGACTGAAGCTTTCTTT. The chain is built from TRBV6-1 and TRBJ1-1; D not certain. The CDR3 spans 15 residues. Germline lookup yields CDR1 MNHNS and CDR2 SASEGT. With 10 bases removed from V and 5 bases from J, the gap between germline ends came to 23 bases.

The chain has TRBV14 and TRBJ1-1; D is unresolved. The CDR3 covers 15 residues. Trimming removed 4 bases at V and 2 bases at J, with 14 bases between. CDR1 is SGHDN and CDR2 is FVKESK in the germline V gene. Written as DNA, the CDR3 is TGTGCCAGCAGCCTCCGCGGCGGATTAAACACTGAAGCTTTCTTT. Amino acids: CASSLRGGLNTEAFF.

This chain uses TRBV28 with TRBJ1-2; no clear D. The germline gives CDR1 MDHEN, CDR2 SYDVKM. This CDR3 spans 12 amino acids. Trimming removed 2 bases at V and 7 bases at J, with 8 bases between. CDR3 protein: CASSLQRFGYTF. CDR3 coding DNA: TGTGCCAGCAGTTTACAACGTTTTGGCTACACCTTC.

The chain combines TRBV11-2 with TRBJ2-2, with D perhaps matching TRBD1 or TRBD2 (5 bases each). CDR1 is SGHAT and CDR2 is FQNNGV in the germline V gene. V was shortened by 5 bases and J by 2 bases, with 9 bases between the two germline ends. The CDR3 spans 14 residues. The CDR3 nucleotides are TGTGCCAGCAGCCGGGACCTTAACACCGGGGAGCTGTTTTTT. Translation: CASSRDLNTGELFF. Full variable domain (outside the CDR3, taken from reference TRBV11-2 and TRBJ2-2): EAGVAQSPRYKIIEKRQSVAFWCNPISGHATLYWYQQILGQGPKLLIQFQNNGVVDDSQLPKDRFSAERLKGVDSTLKIQPAKLEDSAVYLCASSRDLNTGELFFGEGSRLTVL.

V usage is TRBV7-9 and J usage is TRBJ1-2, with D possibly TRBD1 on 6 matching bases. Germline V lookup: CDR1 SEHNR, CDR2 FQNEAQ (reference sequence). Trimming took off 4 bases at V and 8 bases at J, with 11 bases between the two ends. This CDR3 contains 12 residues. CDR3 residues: CASSSGTWGYTF. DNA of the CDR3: TGTGCCAGCAGCTCCGGGACATGGGGCTACACCTTC.

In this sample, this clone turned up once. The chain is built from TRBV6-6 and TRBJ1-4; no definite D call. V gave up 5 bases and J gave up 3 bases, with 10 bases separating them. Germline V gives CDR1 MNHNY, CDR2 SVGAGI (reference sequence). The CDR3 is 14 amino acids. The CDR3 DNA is TGTGCCAGCAGTCCACGGCGATCTAATGAAAAACTGTTTTTT. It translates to CASSPRRSNEKLFF.

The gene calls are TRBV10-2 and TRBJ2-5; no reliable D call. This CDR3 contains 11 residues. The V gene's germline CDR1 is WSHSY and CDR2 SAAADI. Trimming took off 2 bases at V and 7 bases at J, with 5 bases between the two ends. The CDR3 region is CASSEVGTQYF. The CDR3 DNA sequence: TGCGCCAGCAGTGAGGTCGGGACCCAGTACTTC.

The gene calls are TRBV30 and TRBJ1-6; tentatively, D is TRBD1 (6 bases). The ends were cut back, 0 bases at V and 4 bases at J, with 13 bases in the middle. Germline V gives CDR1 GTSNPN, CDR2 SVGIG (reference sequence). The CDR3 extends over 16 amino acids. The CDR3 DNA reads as TGTGCCTGGAGTGTAAAGGGGGGTTCGTATAATTCACCCCTCCACTTT. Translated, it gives CAWSVKGGSYNSPLHF.

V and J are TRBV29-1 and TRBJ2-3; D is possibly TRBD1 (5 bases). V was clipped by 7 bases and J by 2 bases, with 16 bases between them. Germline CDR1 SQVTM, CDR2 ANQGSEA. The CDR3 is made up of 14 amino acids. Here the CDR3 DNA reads TGCAGCGAGAATACAGGAGCCTCCACAGATACGCAGTATTTT. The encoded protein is CSENTGASTDTQYF.

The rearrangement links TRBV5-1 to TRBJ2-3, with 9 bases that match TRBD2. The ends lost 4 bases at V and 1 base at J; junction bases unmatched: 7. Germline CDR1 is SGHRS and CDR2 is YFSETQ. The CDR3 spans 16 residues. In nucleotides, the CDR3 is TGCGCCAGCAGCCTGCTCGCTAGCGGGGGCACAGATACGCAGTATTTT. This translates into CASSLLASGGTDTQYF.

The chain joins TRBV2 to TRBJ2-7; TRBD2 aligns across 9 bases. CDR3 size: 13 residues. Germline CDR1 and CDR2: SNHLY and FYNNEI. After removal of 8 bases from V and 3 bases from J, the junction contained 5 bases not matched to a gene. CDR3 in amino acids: CASQREDYYEQYF. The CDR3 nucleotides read TGTGCCAGCCAGCGGGAGGACTACTACGAGCAGTACTTC. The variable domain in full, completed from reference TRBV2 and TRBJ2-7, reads EPEVTQTPSHQVTQMGQEVILRCVPISNHLYFYWYRQILGQKVEFLVSFYNNEISEKSEIFDDQFSVERPDGSNFTLKIRSTKLEDSAMYFCASQREDYYEQYFGPGTRLTVT.

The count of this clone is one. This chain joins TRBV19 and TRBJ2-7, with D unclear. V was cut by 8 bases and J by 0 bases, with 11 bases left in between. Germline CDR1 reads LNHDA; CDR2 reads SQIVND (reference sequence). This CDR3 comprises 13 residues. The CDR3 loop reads CASQQNPSYEQYF. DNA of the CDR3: TGTGCCAGTCAACAGAATCCCTCCTACGAGCAGTACTTC.

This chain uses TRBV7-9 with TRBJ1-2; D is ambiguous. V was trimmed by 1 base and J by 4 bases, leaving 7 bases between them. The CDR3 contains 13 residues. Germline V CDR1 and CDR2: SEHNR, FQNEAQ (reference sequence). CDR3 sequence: CASSLDGVYGYTF. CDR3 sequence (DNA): TGTGCCAGCAGCTTAGACGGTGTCTATGGCTACACCTTC.

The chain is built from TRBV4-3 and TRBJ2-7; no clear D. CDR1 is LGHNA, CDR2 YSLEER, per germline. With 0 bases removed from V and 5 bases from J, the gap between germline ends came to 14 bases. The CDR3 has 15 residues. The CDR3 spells CASSQEWSAVHEQYF. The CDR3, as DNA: TGCGCCAGCAGCCAAGAGTGGTCTGCCGTCCACGAGCAGTACTTC.